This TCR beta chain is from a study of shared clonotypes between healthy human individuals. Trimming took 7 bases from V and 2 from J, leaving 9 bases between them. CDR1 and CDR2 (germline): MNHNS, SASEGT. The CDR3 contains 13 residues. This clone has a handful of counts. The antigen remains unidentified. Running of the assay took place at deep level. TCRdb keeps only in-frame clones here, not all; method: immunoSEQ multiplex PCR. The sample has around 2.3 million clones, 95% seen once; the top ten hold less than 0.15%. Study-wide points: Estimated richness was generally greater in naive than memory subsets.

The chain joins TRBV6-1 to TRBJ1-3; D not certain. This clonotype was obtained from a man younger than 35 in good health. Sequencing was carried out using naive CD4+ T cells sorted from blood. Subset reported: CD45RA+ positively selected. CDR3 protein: CASMSPPGNTIYF. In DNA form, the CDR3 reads TGTGCCAGCATGAGTCCGCCTGGAAACACCATATATTTT.